The 15 T cell receptor beta chains reported below all come from one sample, sequenced in a study of shared clonotypes between healthy human individuals. Only in-frame clones appear in the TCRdb table, and some are missing; sequencing was by immunoSEQ multiplex PCR. Among approximately 1.5 million clones listed, 98% were seen once. Sequencing was carried out using naive CD4+ T cells sorted from blood. Subset given: CD45RA+ positively selected. The receptor source for this set is a man younger than 40 in good health.

For this clone: Other DNA sequences of this sample code for an identical CDR3. The chain couples TRBV28 to TRBJ2-7; D is ambiguous. Trimming left V 2 bases short and J 3 bases short, with 8 bases between. The germline CDR1 and CDR2 sequences are MDHEN and SYDVKM. The CDR3 contains 13 residues. The CDR3, as DNA: TGTGCCAGCAGTTTAGGCGGTTTCTACGAGCAGTACTTC. Translated: CASSLGGFYEQYF.

A note on this clone: Other DNA sequences in this sample translate to the same CDR3. The chain is built from TRBV18 and TRBJ1-5; D possibly corresponds to TRBD1 (5 bases). The germline V gene has CDR1 KGHSH and CDR2 LQKENI. Trimming left V 3 bases short and J 6 bases short, with 9 bases between. The CDR3 contains 13 residues. The CDR3 coding sequence is TGTGCCAGCTCACCTGGGGGAATTCAGCCCCAGCATTTT. Translated, it gives CASSPGGIQPQHF.

The chain couples TRBV7-9 to TRBJ2-4; no reliable D call. The length of the CDR3 is 17 residues. Germline V gene lookup returns CDR1 SEHNR and CDR2 FQNEAQ (reference sequence). V gave up 6 bases and J gave up 0 bases, with 18 bases separating them. CDR3 loop: CASRSLPGRIAKNIQYF. The CDR3 DNA reads as TGTGCCAGCAGATCCCTTCCGGGCCGCATAGCCAAAAACATTCAGTACTTC. Filled out from reference TRBV7-9 and TRBJ2-4, the complete variable domain reads DTGVSQNPRHKITKRGQNVTFRCDPISEHNRLYWYRQTLGQGPEFLTYFQNEAQLEKSRLLSDRFSAERPKGSFSTLEIQRTEQGDSAMYLCASRSLPGRIAKNIQYFGAGTRLSVL.

The V gene is TRBV27, the J gene TRBJ2-7, with TRBD2 as a possible D gene (5 bases). CDR1 and CDR2 from the germline V gene are MNHEY and SMNVEV (reference sequence). Trimming shortened V by 3 bases and J by 2 bases, and 14 bases separated the two germline ends. The CDR3 covers 15 residues. Here the CDR3 DNA reads TGTGCCAGCAGTTTGGGCGGGCCCGCCCCCTACGAGCAGTACTTC. Protein sequence: CASSLGGPAPYEQYF.

The chain couples TRBV2 to TRBJ2-3, with D tentatively TRBD2 (6 bases). The V end lost 8 bases, the J end lost 5 bases, and 14 bases lay between the germline ends. Germline lookup yields CDR1 SNHLY and CDR2 FYNNEI. The CDR3 consists of 13 residues. CDR3 protein: CASSGRLRDTQYF. In DNA, the CDR3 is TGTGCCAGCTCCGGGAGACTTCGAGATACGCAGTATTTT.

V and J are TRBV9 and TRBJ2-2; 10 bases are shared with TRBD2. With 0 bases clipped from V and 5 bases from J, the junction kept 10 bases outside the gene matches. The CDR3 loop spans 18 amino acids. Germline assignment: CDR1 SGDLS and CDR2 YYNGEE. The CDR3 nucleotides are TGTGCCAGCAGCGTAGCCCCTAGCGGGAGTGCGGGAACCGGGGAGCTGTTTTTT. Its translation is CASSVAPSGSAGTGELFF.

The rearrangement uses TRBV7-9 and TRBJ1-4; the match to TRBD1 covers 7 bases. The J segment lost 5 bases and the V segment lost 4 bases, leaving 7 bases of the junction unmatched. CDR1 SEHNR and CDR2 FQNEAQ come from the germline V gene (reference sequence). CDR3 size: 15 residues. The CDR3 loop reads CASSSLGTENEKLFF. In DNA form, the CDR3 reads TGTGCCAGCAGCTCACTCGGGACAGAAAATGAAAAACTGTTTTTT.

This chain joins TRBV11-2 and TRBJ2-1; 9 positions agree with TRBD2. J was trimmed by 4 bases and V by 1 base; bases with no gene match: 5. There are 16 residues in the CDR3. Germline V gene data show CDR1 as SGHAT and CDR2 as FQNNGV. The CDR3 here is CASSLVASGVYNEQFF. The CDR3, as DNA: TGTGCCAGCAGCTTAGTGGCTAGCGGGGTTTACAATGAGCAGTTCTTC.

As for this clone: Different DNA sequences within this sample yield the same CDR3. The chain joins TRBV28 to TRBJ2-6; D possibly corresponds to TRBD1 (6 bases). V was trimmed by 6 bases and J by 0 bases, leaving 9 bases between them. CDR3 length: 15 residues. The V gene's germline CDR1 is MDHEN and CDR2 SYDVKM. CDR3 sequence (DNA): TGTGCCAGCAGCCTCAGGGGCTCTGGGGCCAACGTCCTGACTTTC. It is translated as CASSLRGSGANVLTF.

The J gene is TRBJ1-1, the V gene TRBV5-1, with unresolved D. Trimming pared 4 bases from V and 3 bases from J, leaving 13 bases between. Germline V CDR1 and CDR2: SGHRS, YFSETQ. CDR3 size: 14 residues. The CDR3 nucleotides are TGCGCCAGCAGCCGGAGGCGAGGGTACACTGAAGCTTTCTTT. As protein: CASSRRRGYTEAFF. The variable domain in full, completed from reference TRBV5-1 and TRBJ1-1, reads KAGVTQTPRYLIKTRGQQVTLSCSPISGHRSVSWYQQTPGQGLQFLFEYFSETQRNKGNFPGRFSGRQFSNSRSEMNVSTLELGDSALYLCASSRRRGYTEAFFGQGTRLTVV.

V and J are TRBV5-1 and TRBJ2-3; 11 nucleotides agree with TRBD1. The CDR3 spans 15 residues. Germline V CDR1 and CDR2: SGHRS, YFSETQ. The junction had 1 base not matched to a gene; V was cut back by 4 bases and J by 0 bases. The CDR3 reads CASSRDRGSTDTQYF. CDR3 in DNA: TGCGCCAGCAGCCGGGACAGGGGGAGCACAGATACGCAGTATTTT.

The chain links TRBV28 to TRBJ1-3; no reliable D call. This CDR3 contains 16 residues. V was shortened by 6 bases and J by 2 bases, with 17 bases between the two germline ends. Per germline, CDR1 MDHEN and CDR2 SYDVKM. Here the CDR3 reads CASRSIRSPAGNTIYF. The CDR3, as DNA: TGTGCCAGCAGATCAATTCGATCCCCCGCTGGAAACACCATATATTTT.

This chain joins TRBV18 and TRBJ2-1; D may be TRBD1 (6 bases). V was cut by 6 bases and J by 3 bases, with 18 bases left in between. The CDR3 has 16 residues. Germline loops: CDR1 KGHSH, CDR2 LQKENI. In DNA, the CDR3 is TGTGCCAGCTCCGTGCGACAGGCGAGTAGCTACAATGAGCAGTTCTTC. Its translation: CASSVRQASSYNEQFF.

V is TRBV7-3 and J is TRBJ2-1; D remains ambiguous. Deletions cut 8 bases from V and 6 bases from J, with 14 bases between. Germline V gives CDR1 SGHTA, CDR2 FQGTGA. There are 13 residues in the CDR3. The CDR3 region is CASAWRPGNEQFF. CDR3 bases: TGTGCCAGCGCATGGCGCCCCGGCAATGAGCAGTTCTTC.

The chain is built from TRBV7-8 and TRBJ1-1; possible D gene TRBD1, 5 bases. From germline, CDR1 is SGHVS and CDR2 FQNEAQ. The CDR3 spans 16 residues. With 6 bases removed from V and 3 bases from J, the gap between germline ends came to 20 bases. CDR3 sequence reads: CASSSIPRAADTEAFF. Written as DNA, the CDR3 is TGTGCCAGCAGTTCTATCCCCAGGGCTGCGGACACTGAAGCTTTCTTT.